One T cell receptor beta chain is described in this entry. What it binds is not known. The repertoire was sequenced with immunoSEQ multiplex PCR; TCRdb's copy has only in-frame clones and lacks some. The table includes about 21,000 clones, around 89% detected once. The data belong to a study of OX40 agonist ivuxolimab in advanced cancers. Across the whole study: Patients were treated with intravenous ivuxolimab, dosed at 0.01 to 10 mg/kg and infused every 2 weeks. Partial responses were achieved by three patients, one with hepatocellular carcinoma and two with cutaneous melanoma. Study-wide points: CD4+ and CD8+ T cells in blood underwent clonal expansion by week 6 at 0.1 to 3.0 mg/kg.

Germline V lookup: CDR1 SGHKS, CDR2 YYEKEE (reference sequence). Trimming removed 3 bases at V and 2 bases at J, with 12 bases between. The CDR3 contains 14 residues. Patients were ruled out by autoimmune disease history or systemic immunosuppression. The receptor was derived from an adult with an advanced solid tumor such as melanoma, head and neck, liver or kidney cancer. The input for sequencing was CD4+ or CD8+ T cells sorted from blood, taken in a trial of the OX40 agonist ivuxolimab. The chain uses TRBV5-5 and TRBJ2-7; D gene uncertain. The CDR3 DNA sequence: TGTGCCAGCAGCTACCGGACCGCCGCCTACGAGCAGTACTTC. Its protein is CASSYRTAAYEQYF.